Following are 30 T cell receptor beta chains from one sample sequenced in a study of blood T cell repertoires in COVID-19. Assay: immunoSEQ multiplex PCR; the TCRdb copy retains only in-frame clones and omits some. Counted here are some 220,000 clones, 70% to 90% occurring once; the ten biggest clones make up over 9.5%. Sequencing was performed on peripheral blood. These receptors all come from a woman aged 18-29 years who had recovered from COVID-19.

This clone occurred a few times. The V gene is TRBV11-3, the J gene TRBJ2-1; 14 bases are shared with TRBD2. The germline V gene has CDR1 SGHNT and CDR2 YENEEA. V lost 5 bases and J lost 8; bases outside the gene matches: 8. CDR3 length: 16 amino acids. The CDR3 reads CASSPGLAGVWDEQFF. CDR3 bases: TGTGCCAGCAGCCCGGGACTAGCGGGAGTATGGGATGAGCAGTTCTTC.

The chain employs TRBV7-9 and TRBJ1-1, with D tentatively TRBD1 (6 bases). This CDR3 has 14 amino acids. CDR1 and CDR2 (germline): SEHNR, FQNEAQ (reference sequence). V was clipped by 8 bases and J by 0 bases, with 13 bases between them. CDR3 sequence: CASQSGQLNTEAFF. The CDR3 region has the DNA TGTGCCAGCCAGAGCGGACAGTTGAACACTGAAGCTTTCTTT.

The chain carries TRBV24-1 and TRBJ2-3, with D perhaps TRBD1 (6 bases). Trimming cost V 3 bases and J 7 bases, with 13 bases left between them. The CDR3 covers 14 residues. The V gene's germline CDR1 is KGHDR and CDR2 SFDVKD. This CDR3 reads CATSDGNDRNTQYF. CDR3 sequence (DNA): TGTGCCACCAGTGATGGGAACGACAGGAATACGCAGTATTTT.

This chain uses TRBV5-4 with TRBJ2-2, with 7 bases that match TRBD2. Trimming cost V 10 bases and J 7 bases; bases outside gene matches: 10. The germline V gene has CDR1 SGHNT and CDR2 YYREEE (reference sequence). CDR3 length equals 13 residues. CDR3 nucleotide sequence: TGTGCCGGCCGGGACTACCTCGGCGGGGAGCTGTTTTTT. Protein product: CAGRDYLGGELFF.

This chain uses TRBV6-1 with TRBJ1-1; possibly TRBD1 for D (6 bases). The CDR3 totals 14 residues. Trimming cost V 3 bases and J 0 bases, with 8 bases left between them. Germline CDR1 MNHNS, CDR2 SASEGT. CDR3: CASSDAGVNTEAFF. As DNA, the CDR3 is TGTGCCAGCAGTGATGCAGGGGTGAACACTGAAGCTTTCTTT.

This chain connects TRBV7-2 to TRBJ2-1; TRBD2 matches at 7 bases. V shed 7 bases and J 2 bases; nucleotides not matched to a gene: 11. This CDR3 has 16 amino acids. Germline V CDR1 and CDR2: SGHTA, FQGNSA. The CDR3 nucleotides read TGTGCCAGCACCTTTGCCGCGGGAGTCGCCTACAATGAGCAGTTCTTC. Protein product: CASTFAAGVAYNEQFF.

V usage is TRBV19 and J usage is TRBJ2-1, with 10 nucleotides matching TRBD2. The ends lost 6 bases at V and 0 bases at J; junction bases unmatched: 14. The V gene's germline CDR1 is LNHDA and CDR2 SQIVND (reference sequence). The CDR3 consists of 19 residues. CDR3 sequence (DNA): TGTGCCAGTAGGACGGACTTCAGCGGGAGGGGGAGCTCCTACAATGAGCAGTTCTTC. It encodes CASRTDFSGRGSSYNEQFF.

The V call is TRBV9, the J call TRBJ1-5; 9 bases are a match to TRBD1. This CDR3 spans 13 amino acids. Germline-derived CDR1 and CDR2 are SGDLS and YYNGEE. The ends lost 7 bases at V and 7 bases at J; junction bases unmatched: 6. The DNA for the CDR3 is TGTGCCAGCGGACAGGGGCATCAACAGCCCCAGCATTTT. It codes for CASGQGHQQPQHF.

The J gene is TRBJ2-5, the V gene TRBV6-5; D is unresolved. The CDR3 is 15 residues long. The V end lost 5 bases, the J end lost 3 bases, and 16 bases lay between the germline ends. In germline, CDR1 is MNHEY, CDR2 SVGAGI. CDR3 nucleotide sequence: TGTGCCAGCAGTCCCGCCGACTGGCAGAAAGAGACCCAGTACTTC. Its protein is CASSPADWQKETQYF.

The CDR3 loop is CASSTGISTDTQYF. The CDR3 coding sequence is TGTGCCAGCAGCACGGGGATTAGCACAGATACGCAGTATTTT. The V gene is TRBV5-4, the J gene TRBJ2-3; the D gene is possibly TRBD2 (5 bases). The V end lost 4 bases, the J end lost 0 bases, and 9 bases lay between the germline ends. This CDR3 region has 14 residues. Germline CDR1 reads SGHNT; CDR2 reads YYREEE (reference sequence). Combining the CDR3 with reference TRBV5-4 and TRBJ2-3 gives the whole variable domain ETGVTQSPTHLIKTRGQQVTLRCSSQSGHNTVSWYQQALGQGPQFIFQYYREEENGRGNFPPRFSGLQFPNYSSELNVNALELDDSALYLCASSTGISTDTQYFGPGTRLTVL.

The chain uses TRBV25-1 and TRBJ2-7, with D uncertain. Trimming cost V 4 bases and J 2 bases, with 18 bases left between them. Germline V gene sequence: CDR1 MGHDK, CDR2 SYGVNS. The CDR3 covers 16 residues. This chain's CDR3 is CASSGANKVRPYEQYF. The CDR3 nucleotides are TGTGCCAGCAGTGGGGCTAACAAAGTCCGTCCCTACGAGCAGTACTTC.

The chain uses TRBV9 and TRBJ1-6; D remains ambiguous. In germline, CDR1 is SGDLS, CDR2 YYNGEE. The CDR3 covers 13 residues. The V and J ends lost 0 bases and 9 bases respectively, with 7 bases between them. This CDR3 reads CASSVDKLSPLHF. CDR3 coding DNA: TGTGCCAGCAGCGTAGATAAACTTTCACCCCTCCACTTT.

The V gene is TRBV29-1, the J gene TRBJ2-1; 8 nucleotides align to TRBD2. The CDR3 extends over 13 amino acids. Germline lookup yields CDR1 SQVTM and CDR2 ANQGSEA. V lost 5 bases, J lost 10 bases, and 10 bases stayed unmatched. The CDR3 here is CSVPHLLAGEQFF. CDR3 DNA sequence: TGCAGCGTTCCTCATCTCTTAGCGGGGGAGCAGTTCTTC.

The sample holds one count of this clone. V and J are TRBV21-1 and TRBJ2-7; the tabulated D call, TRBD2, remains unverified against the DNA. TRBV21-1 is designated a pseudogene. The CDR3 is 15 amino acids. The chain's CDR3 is CASSRPGLAEGEQYF. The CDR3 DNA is TGTGCCAGCTCACGCCCTGGACTAGCGGAAGGGGAGCAGTACTTC.

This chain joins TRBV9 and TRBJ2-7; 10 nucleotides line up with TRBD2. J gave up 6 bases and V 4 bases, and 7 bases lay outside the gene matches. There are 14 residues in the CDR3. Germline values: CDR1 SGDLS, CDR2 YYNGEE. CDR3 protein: CASSYSGGPSEQYF. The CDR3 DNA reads TGTGCCAGCAGCTATAGCGGGGGGCCTAGCGAGCAGTACTTC.

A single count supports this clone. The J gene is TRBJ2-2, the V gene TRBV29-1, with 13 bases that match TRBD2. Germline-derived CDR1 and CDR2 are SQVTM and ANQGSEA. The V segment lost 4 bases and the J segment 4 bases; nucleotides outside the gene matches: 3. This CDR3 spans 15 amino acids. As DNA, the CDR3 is TGCAGCGTTGGCGGACTAGCGGGAGTCACCGGGGAGCTGTTTTTT. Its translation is CSVGGLAGVTGELFF.

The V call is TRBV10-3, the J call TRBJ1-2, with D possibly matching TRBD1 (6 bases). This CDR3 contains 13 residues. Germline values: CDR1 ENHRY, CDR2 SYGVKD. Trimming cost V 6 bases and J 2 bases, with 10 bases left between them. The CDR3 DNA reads TGTGCCATCAGCGTAGACAGGAACTATGGCTACACCTTC. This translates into CAISVDRNYGYTF.

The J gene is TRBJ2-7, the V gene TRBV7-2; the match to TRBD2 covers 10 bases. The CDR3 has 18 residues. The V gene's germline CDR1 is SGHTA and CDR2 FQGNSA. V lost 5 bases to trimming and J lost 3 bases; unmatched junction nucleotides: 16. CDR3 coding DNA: TGTGCCAGCAGCCTCAGGACTAGCGGATACTCCGACCTCTACGAGCAGTACTTC. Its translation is CASSLRTSGYSDLYEQYF.

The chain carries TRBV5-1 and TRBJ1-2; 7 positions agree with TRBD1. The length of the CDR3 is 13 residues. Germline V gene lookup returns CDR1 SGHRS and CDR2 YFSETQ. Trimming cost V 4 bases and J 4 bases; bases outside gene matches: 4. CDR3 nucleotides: TGCGCCAGCAGCACCCGGACAGGCTATGGCTACACCTTC. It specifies CASSTRTGYGYTF.

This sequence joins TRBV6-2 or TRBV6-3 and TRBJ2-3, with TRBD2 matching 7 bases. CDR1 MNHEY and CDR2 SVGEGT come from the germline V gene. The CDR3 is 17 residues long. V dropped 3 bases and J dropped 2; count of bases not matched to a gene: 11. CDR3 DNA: TGTGCCAGCAGTTATGAACGCGGGAGAGCATCCACAGATACGCAGTATTTT. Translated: CASSYERGRASTDTQYF.

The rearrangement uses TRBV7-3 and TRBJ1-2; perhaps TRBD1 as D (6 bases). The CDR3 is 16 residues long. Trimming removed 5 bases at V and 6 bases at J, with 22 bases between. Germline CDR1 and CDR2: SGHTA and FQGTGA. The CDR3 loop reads CASSPTNRERVHGYTF. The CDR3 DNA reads TGTGCCAGCAGCCCCACTAACAGGGAGAGGGTCCATGGCTACACCTTC.

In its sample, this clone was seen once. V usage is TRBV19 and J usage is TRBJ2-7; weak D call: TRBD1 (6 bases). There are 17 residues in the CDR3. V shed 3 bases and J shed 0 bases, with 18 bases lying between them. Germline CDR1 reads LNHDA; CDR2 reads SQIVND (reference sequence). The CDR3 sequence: CASSIWKEDSFSYEQYF. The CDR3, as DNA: TGTGCCAGTAGTATTTGGAAAGAGGACAGCTTCTCCTACGAGCAGTACTTC.

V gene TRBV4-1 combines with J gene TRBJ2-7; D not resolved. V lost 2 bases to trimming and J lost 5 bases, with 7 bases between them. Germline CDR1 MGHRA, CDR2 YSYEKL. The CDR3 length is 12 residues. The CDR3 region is CASSQPPDEQYF. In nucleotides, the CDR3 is TGCGCCAGCAGCCAACCCCCTGACGAGCAGTACTTC.

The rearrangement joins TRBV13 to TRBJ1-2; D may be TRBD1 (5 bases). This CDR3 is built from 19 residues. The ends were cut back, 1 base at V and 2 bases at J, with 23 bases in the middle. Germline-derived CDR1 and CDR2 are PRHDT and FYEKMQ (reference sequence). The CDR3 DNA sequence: TGTGCCAGCAGCTTAGTAGGTCGGATAGGCGGACAATGGAACTATGGCTACACCTTC. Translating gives CASSLVGRIGGQWNYGYTF.

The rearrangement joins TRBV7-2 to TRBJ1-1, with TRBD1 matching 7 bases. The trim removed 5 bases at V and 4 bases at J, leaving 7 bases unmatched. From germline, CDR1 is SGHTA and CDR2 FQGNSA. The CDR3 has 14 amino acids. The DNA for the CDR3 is TGTGCCAGCAGCATAAACAGGGGTGGCACTGAAGCTTTCTTT. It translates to CASSINRGGTEAFF.

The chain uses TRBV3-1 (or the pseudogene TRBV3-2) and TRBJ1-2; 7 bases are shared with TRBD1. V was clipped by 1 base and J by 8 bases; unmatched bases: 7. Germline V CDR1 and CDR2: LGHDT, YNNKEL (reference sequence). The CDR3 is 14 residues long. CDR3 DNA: TGTGCCAGCAGCCAAGGAGAGACAGGGTCGGGCTACACCTTC. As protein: CASSQGETGSGYTF.

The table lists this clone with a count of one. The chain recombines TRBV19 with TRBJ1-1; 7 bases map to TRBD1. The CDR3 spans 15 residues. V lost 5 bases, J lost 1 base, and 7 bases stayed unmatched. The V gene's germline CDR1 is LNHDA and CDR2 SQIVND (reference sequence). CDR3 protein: CASSPAEGANTEAFF. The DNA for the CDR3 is TGTGCCAGTAGTCCAGCAGAGGGGGCGAACACTGAAGCTTTCTTT.

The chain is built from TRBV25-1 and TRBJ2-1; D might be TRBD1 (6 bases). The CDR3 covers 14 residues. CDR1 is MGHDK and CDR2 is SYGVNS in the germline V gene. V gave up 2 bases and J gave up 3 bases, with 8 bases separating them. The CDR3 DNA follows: TGTGCCAGCAGTGAAGGGACAATCTACAATGAGCAGTTCTTC. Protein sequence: CASSEGTIYNEQFF.

The CDR3 protein is CASSGQGGWAFF. CDR3 in DNA: TGTGCCAGCAGCGGACAGGGTGGTTGGGCTTTCTTT. This chain joins TRBV2 and TRBJ1-1; 8 nucleotides align to TRBD1. V shed 6 bases and J 11 bases; nucleotides not matched to a gene: 8. The CDR3 contains 12 residues. The V gene's germline CDR1 is SNHLY and CDR2 FYNNEI.

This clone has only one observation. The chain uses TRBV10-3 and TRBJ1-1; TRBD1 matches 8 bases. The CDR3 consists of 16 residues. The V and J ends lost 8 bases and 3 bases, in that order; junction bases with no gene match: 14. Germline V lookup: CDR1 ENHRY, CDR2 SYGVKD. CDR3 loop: CAIEGGAGGRDTEAFF. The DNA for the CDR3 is TGTGCCATCGAGGGGGGCGCAGGGGGCAGGGACACTGAAGCTTTCTTT.